Sequencing of this T cell receptor (beta chain) was carried out in a study of T cell repertoires in ileal Crohn's disease. Study context: At surgery, more than 30% of patients smoked, with median disease duration 7.9 years.

Eligibility required adulthood, ileal or ileocolonic Crohn's disease and indicated ileocolonic resection. The V gene's germline CDR1 is SGHNT and CDR2 YYREEE (reference sequence). V lost 4 bases, J lost 6 bases, and 19 bases lay in between. CDR3 length equals 15 residues. Comment on this clone: Its specificity is unknown.

The repertoire was sequenced with immunoSEQ multiplex PCR; TCRdb's copy has only in-frame clones and lacks some. The sample includes 15,000 to 20,000 clones, more than 85% of them seen just once. Study observations and caveats: Active smokers at surgery had more clonal expansions than non-smokers. Compared with CD4 T cells, sorted CD8 cells carried more expanded clones.

V gene TRBV5-4 combines with J gene TRBJ1-2; no clear D gene. Sequencing was carried out using ileal tissue. This sequence was found in an adult with Crohn's disease. CDR3 nucleotides: TGTGCCAGCAGCCCCGACAATCTCCTAGCCAATGGCTACACCTTC. Translation gives CASSPDNLLANGYTF.